The rows below give T cell receptor beta chains drawn from one sample of a study of T cell responses to AZD1222 COVID-19 vaccine. Sequenced by immunoSEQ multiplex PCR; TCRdb stores in-frame clones only, minus some. The sample includes about 140,000 clones, about 92% of them seen just once. Sample: peripheral blood, taken after recovery from COVID-19. The receptors stem from an adult who had recovered from COVID-19. CDR3s include the opening cysteine and the closing phenylalanine or tryptophan. D genes are given only for firm matches. Not all rows give a size; the values are once, few, many and, for expanded clones, a class.

d_gene,abundance,j_gene,v_gene,CDR3nt,CDR3aa
TRBD2,NA,TRBJ2-5,TRBV9,TGTGCCAGCAGCCCGGGGACTAGCGGGGGTGGCCAAGAGACCCAGTACTTC,CASSPGTSGGGQETQYF
NA,NA,TRBJ2-3,TRBV5-1,TGCGCCAGCAGCTTGGCCGGATGGGAGGAGGGCGGGTTCGCCACAGATACGCAGTATTTT,CASSLAGWEEGGFATDTQYF
NA,NA,TRBJ1-1,TRBV6-5,TGTGCCAGCCCCTCCCCGGGGAACACTGAAGCTTTCTTT,CASPSPGNTEAFF
NA,NA,TRBJ2-2,TRBV9,TGTGCCAGCAGCGTGAACCCCGGGGAGCTGTTTTTT,CASSVNPGELFF
NA,once,TRBJ1-1,TRBV28,TGTGCCAGCAGTTTGGGAATCAGGTTAGCCATGAACACTGAAGCTTTCTTT,CASSLGIRLAMNTEAFF
TRBD1,once,TRBJ1-4,TRBV18,TGTGCCAGCTCGTACGACAGGGGCGGGAATGAAAAACTGTTTTTT,CASSYDRGGNEKLFF
NA,NA,TRBJ1-5,TRBV20-1,TGCAGTGCAGGGGATCAGCCCCAGCATTTT,CSAGDQPQHF
NA,NA,TRBJ1-1,TRBV28,TGTGCCAGCACCCCAGGGGTGGCTGAAGCTTTCTTT,CASTPGVAEAFF
TRBD1,NA,TRBJ1-6,TRBV9,TGTGCCAGCAGCCCAGGACAGGGGCGGGATTCACCCCTCCACTTT,CASSPGQGRDSPLHF
NA,NA,TRBJ1-1,TRBV6-7,TGTGCCAGCAGTTACTTGTTATCGGCAGCGATGAACACTGAAGCTTTCTTT,CASSYLLSAAMNTEAFF
TRBD2,NA,TRBJ2-3,TRBV5-8,TGTGCCAGCAGCCCAGGGACTAGGGGTGGGACGCAGTATTTT,CASSPGTRGGTQYF
NA,NA,TRBJ2-7,TRBV10-1,TGCGCCAGCTCTACCGGGACCAGTACCTACGAGCAGTACTTC,CASSTGTSTYEQYF
NA,NA,TRBJ2-3,TRBV9,TGTGCCAGCAGCGCGTATGGAGATACGCAGTATTTT,CASSAYGDTQYF